This paragraph covers one T cell receptor beta chain sequence. Its antigen is unknown. The sample belongs to a study of radiotherapy plus CTLA-4 blockade in lung cancer. Broader study findings: Clones of tumor-derived TCRs expanded in blood after radiotherapy plus ipilimumab.

Profiled with immunoSEQ multiplex PCR; TCRdb holds only in-frame clones, not every one. The repertoire holds 40,000 to 55,000 clones, with around 88% as singletons. This CDR3 spans 14 amino acids. V lost 3 bases, J lost 0 bases, and 6 bases lay in between. Germline values: CDR1 KGHSH, CDR2 LQKENI. Sequencing used peripheral blood, obtained from a patient treated with radiotherapy plus ipilimumab. The TCR was taken from a human donor with non-small cell lung cancer that progressed on radiotherapy plus ipilimumab. Some clones in this sample may be carry-over from other donors' samples. V gene TRBV18 combines with J gene TRBJ2-1, with D maybe TRBD2 (6 bases). The CDR3 sequence is CASSPGSSYNEQFF. Written as DNA, the CDR3 is TGTGCCAGCTCACCCGGGAGCTCCTACAATGAGCAGTTCTTC.